This record looks at one T cell receptor beta chain sequence and its context. Its antigen remains unknown. This specimen belongs to a study of shared clonotypes between healthy human individuals. General study points: Of the naive CD4 clonotypes, approximately 5% were shared across a few donors.

Assay execution proceeded at the deep level. Sequenced by immunoSEQ multiplex PCR; TCRdb stores in-frame clones only, minus some. The sample holds about 1.5 million clones; 95% to 99% are singletons and the top ten take 0.45%. The clonotype originates from a man in his thirties or forties in good health. Sequenced material: naive CD4+ T cells sorted from blood. Subset in this sample: CD45RA+ positively selected.

CDR3 sequence: CASSPRRGRAGELFF. CDR3 sequence (DNA): TGTGCCAGCAGCCCGCGTCGGGGGAGGGCCGGGGAGCTGTTTTTT. The V gene is TRBV27, the J gene TRBJ2-2; 7 bases are a match to TRBD2. Germline V gene data show CDR1 as MNHEY and CDR2 as SMNVEV (reference sequence). CDR3 size: 15 residues. V shed 6 bases and J 6 bases; nucleotides not matched to a gene: 10.